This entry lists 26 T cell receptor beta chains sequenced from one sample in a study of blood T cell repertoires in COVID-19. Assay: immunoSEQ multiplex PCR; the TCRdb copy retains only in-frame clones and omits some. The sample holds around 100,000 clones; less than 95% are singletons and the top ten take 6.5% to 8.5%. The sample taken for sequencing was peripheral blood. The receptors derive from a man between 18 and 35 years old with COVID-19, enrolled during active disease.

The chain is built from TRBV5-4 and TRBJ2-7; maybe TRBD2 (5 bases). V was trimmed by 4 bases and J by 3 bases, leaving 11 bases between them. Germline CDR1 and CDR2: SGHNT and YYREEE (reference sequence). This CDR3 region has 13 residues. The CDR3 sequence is CASSPGIIYEQYF. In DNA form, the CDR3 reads TGTGCCAGCAGCCCCGGGATTATCTACGAGCAGTACTTC.

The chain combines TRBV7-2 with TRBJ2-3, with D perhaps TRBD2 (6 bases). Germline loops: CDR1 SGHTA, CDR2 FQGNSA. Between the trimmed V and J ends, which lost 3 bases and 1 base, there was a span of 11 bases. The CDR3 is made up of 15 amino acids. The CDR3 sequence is CASSFGLRGTDTQYF. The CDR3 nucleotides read TGTGCCAGCAGCTTCGGACTAAGGGGCACAGATACGCAGTATTTT.

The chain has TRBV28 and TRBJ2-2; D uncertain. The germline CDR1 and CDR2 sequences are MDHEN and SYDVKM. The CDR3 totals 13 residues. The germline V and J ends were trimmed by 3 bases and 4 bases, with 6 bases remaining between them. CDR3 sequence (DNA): TGTGCCAGCAGTTTCATGAGCACCGGGGAGCTGTTTTTT. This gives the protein CASSFMSTGELFF. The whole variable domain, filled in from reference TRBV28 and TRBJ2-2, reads DVKVTQSSRYLVKRTGEKVFLECVQDMDHENMFWYRQDPGLGLRLIYFSYDVKMKEKGDIPEGYSVSREKKERFSLILESASTNQTSMYLCASSFMSTGELFFGEGSRLTVL.

The CDR3 is CASSQDWGSGRAHVEQYF. The CDR3 DNA is TGTGCCAGCAGCCAAGACTGGGGTAGCGGGAGGGCTCATGTCGAGCAGTACTTC. The gene calls are TRBV3-1 (or the pseudogene TRBV3-2) and TRBJ2-7; 11 positions match TRBD2. Trimming cost V 0 bases and J 6 bases; bases outside gene matches: 13. Germline lookup yields CDR1 LGHDT and CDR2 YNNKEL (reference sequence). The CDR3 loop spans 18 amino acids.

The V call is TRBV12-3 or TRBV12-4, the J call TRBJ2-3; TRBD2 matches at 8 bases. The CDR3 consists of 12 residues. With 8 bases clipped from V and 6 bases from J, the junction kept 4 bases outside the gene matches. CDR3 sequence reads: CASRGGADTQYF. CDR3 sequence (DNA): TGTGCCAGCCGGGGGGGGGCGGATACGCAGTATTTT.

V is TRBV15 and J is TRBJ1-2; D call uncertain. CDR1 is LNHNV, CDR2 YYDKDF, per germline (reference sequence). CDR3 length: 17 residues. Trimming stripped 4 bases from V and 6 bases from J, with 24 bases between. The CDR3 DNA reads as TGTGCCACCAGCAAATATACCCCTCGGACTGCCGTGAATGGCTACACCTTC. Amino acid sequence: CATSKYTPRTAVNGYTF.

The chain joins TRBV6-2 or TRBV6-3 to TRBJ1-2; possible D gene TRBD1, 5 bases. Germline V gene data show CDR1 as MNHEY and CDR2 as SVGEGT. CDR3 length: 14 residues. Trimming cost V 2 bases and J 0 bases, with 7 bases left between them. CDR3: CASSYEGANYGYTF. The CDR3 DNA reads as TGTGCCAGCAGTTACGAAGGGGCTAACTATGGCTACACCTTC.

This chain's CDR3 is CASSPGLAGGGTDTQYF. CDR3 bases: TGTGCCAGCAGCCCCGGACTAGCGGGAGGAGGAACAGATACGCAGTATTTT. The chain recombines TRBV5-4 with TRBJ2-3, with 14 bases fitting TRBD2. J was trimmed by 3 bases and V by 4 bases; bases with no gene match: 7. This CDR3 has 17 amino acids. The germline V gene encodes CDR1 SGHNT and CDR2 YYREEE (reference sequence).

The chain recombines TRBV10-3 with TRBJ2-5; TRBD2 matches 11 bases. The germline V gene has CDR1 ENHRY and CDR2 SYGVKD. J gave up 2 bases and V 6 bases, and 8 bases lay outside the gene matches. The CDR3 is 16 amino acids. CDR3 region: CAISASSGRNQETQYF. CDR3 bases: TGTGCCATCAGCGCCTCTAGCGGGAGGAATCAAGAGACCCAGTACTTC.

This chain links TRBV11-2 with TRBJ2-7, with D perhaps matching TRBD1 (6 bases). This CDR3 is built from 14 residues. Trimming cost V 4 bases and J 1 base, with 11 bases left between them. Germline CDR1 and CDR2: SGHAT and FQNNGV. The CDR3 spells CASSSRGGSYEQYF. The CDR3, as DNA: TGTGCCAGCAGCTCGAGAGGGGGTTCCTACGAGCAGTACTTC.

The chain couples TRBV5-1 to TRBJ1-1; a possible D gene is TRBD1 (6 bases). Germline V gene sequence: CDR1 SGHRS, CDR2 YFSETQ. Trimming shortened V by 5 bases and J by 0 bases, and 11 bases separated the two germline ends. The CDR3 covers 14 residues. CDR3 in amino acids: CASSQTGMNTEAFF. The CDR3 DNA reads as TGCGCCAGCAGTCAGACAGGCATGAACACTGAAGCTTTCTTT.

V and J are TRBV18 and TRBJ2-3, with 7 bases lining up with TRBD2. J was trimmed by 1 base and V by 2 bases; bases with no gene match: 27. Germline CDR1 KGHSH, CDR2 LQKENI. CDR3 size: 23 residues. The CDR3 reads CASSPSGLSFPRRRPFRTDTQYF. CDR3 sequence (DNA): TGTGCCAGCTCACCATCGGGACTAAGTTTTCCCCGCCGAAGACCTTTCCGCACAGATACGCAGTATTTT.

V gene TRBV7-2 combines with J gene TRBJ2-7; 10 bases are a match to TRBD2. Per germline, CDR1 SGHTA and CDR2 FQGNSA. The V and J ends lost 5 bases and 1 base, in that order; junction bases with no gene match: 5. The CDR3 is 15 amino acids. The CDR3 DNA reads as TGTGCCAGCAGCATCAGGACTAGCGGTTCCTACGAGCAGTACTTC. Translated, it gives CASSIRTSGSYEQYF. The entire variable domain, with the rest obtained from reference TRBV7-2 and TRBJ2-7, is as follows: GAGVSQSPSNKVTEKGKDVELRCDPISGHTALYWYRQSLGQGLEFLIYFQGNSAPDKSGLPSDRFSAERTGGSVSTLTIQRTQQEDSAVYLCASSIRTSGSYEQYFGPGTRLTVT.

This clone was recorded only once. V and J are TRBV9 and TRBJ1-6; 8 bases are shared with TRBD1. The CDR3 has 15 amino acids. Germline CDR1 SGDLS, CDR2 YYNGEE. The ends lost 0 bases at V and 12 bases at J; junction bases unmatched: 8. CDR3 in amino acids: CASSVEGQAVLPLHF. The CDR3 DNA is TGTGCCAGCAGCGTAGAGGGACAGGCCGTGCTACCCCTCCACTTT.

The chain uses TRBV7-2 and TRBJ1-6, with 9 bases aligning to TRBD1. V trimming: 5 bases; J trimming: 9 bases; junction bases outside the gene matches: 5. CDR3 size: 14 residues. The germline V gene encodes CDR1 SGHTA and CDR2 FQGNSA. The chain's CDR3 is CASSPQGASSPLHF. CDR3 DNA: TGTGCCAGCAGCCCACAGGGGGCTAGTTCACCCCTCCACTTT. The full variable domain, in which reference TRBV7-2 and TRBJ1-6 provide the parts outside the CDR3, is GAGVSQSPSNKVTEKGKDVELRCDPISGHTALYWYRQSLGQGLEFLIYFQGNSAPDKSGLPSDRFSAERTGGSVSTLTIQRTQQEDSAVYLCASSPQGASSPLHFGNGTRLTVT.

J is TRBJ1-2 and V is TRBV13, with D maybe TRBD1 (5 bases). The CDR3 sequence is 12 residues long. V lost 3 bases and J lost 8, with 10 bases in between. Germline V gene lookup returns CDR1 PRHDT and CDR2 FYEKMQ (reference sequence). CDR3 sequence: CASSLGGNGYTF. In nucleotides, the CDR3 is TGTGCCAGCAGCTTGGGGGGAAACGGCTACACCTTC.

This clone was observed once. The CDR3 is CASSSTGNRGQPQHF. Written as DNA, the CDR3 is TGTGCCAGCAGTTCGACAGGGAATAGAGGACAGCCCCAGCATTTT. The rearrangement links TRBV28 to TRBJ1-5; 7 bases match TRBD1. V dropped 4 bases and J dropped 7; count of bases not matched to a gene: 10. The CDR3 is 15 residues long. Germline loops: CDR1 MDHEN, CDR2 SYDVKM. Filled out from reference TRBV28 and TRBJ1-5, the complete variable domain reads DVKVTQSSRYLVKRTGEKVFLECVQDMDHENMFWYRQDPGLGLRLIYFSYDVKMKEKGDIPEGYSVSREKKERFSLILESASTNQTSMYLCASSSTGNRGQPQHFGDGTRLSIL.

As DNA, the CDR3 is TGTGCCAGCACCAGACAGAACGAGCAGTACTTC. Protein sequence: CASTRQNEQYF. This sequence joins TRBV12-3 or TRBV12-4 and TRBJ2-7, with a possible D match to TRBD1 (5 bases). V was shortened by 7 bases and J by 5 bases, with 9 bases between the two germline ends. The CDR3 contains 11 residues.

The DNA for the CDR3 is TGTGCCAGTAGTAATCTGCTCACCACATATAATTCACCCCTCCACTTT. Its protein product is CASSNLLTTYNSPLHF. The chain has TRBV19 and TRBJ1-6, with D unclear. V dropped 4 bases and J dropped 4 bases, with 14 bases sitting between them. Per germline, CDR1 LNHDA and CDR2 SQIVND (reference sequence). CDR3 size: 16 residues.

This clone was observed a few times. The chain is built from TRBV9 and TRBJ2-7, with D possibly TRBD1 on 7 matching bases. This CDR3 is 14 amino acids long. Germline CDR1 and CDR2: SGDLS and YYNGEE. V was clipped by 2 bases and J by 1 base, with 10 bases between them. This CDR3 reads CASSVGGQSYEQYF. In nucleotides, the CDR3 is TGTGCCAGCAGCGTGGGGGGACAGTCCTACGAGCAGTACTTC.

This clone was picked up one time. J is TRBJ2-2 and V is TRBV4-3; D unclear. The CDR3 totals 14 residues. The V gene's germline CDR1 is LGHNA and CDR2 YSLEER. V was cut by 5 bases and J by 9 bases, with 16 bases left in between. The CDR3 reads CASSGQWAVRELFF. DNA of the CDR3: TGCGCCAGCAGCGGCCAGTGGGCTGTCCGGGAGCTGTTTTTT.

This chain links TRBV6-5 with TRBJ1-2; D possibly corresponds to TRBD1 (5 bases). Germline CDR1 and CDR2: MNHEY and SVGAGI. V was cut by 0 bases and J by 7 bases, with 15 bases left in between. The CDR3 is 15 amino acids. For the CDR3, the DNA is TGTGCCAGCAGTTACTCGAATCAGGGATGGGTTGGCTACACCTTC. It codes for CASSYSNQGWVGYTF.

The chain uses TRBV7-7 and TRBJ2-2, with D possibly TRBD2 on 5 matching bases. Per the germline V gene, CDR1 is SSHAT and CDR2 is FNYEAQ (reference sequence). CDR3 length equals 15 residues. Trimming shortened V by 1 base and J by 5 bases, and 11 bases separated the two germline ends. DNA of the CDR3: TGTGCCAGCAGCTTAGGTGATCCGGGGACCGGGGAGCTGTTTTTT. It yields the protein CASSLGDPGTGELFF.

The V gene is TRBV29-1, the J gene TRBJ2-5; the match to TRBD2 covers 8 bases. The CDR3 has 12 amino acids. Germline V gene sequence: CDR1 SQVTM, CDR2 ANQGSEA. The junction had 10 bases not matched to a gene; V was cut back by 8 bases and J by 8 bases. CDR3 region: CSFGRDFGTQYF. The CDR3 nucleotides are TGCAGCTTCGGGAGGGATTTTGGAACCCAGTACTTC.

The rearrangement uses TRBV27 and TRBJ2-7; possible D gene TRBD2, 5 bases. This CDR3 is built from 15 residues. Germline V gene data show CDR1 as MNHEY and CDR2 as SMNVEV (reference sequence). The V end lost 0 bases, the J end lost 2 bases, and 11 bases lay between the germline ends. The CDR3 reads CASSLSRGAPYEQYF. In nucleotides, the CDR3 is TGTGCCAGCAGTTTATCTCGGGGAGCACCCTACGAGCAGTACTTC.

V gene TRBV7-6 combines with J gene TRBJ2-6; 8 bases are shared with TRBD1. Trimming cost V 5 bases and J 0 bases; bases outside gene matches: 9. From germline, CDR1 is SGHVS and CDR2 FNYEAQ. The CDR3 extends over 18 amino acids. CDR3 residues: CASSQLTGDPSGANVLTF. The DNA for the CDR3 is TGTGCCAGCAGCCAACTGACAGGGGACCCCTCTGGGGCCAACGTCCTGACTTTC.